This TCR beta chain was retrieved from a study of blood T cell repertoires in COVID-19. The cohort comprised adults aged about 18 to 100 years residing in 20 to 30 US areas. Some clones are missing from TCRdb's copy, which holds only in-frame ones; the method was immunoSEQ multiplex PCR. The sample comprises over 400,000 clones, less than 90% of which are singletons, and 8% to 9.5% rests with the top ten. The CDR3 sequence is 12 residues long. V lost 5 bases, J lost 4 bases, and 2 bases stayed unmatched. The germline V gene encodes CDR1 SGHTA and CDR2 FQGNSA. Specimen: PBMCs or T cells enriched from blood (not recorded which). This TCR was sampled from a woman aged 60-70 years who had recovered from COVID-19. The chain recombines TRBV7-2 with TRBJ2-7; TRBD1 matches 7 bases. CDR3 sequence: CASSKTGYEQYV. CDR3 in DNA: TGTGCCAGCAGCAAGACAGGGTACGAGCAGTACGTC.